This T cell receptor (beta chain) was recorded in a study of radiation and T cells in renal cell carcinoma. The time point is: baseline pretreatment blood. The treatment is: 15 Gy SBRT to primary tumor, nephrectomy 4 weeks later. After SBRT, blood was collected at 2 and 4 weeks, plus baseline. This renal cell carcinoma was of the clear cell type. Regarding the study as a whole: From baseline, blood top tumor clonotypes peaked at 2 weeks post-radiation.

Details on this clone: The antigen remains unidentified.

Profiling relied on immunoSEQ multiplex PCR, and the TCRdb table lists in-frame clones only, not all of them. The table has tens of thousands of clones, roughly 79% seen once. With 4 bases clipped from V and 0 bases from J, the junction kept 5 bases outside the gene matches. This CDR3 is built from 16 residues. In germline, CDR1 is SQVTM, CDR2 ANQGSEA. This specimen was blood, taken from a patient whose treatment included radiotherapy and nephrectomy. The rearrangement joins TRBV29-1 to TRBJ2-3, with 12 bases lining up with TRBD2. The TCR originated in a man between 60 and 75 years old with renal cell carcinoma. CDR3 DNA: TGCAGCGTTGCCCGACTAGCGGGGGTTAGCACAGATACGCAGTATTTT. This codes for CSVARLAGVSTDTQYF.